This T cell receptor beta chain was captured by sequencing in a study of control samples from healthy donors and cancer patients. The protocol was immunoSEQ multiplex PCR, while the TCRdb copy is restricted to in-frame clones and leaves out a portion. Altogether some 170,000 clones are present, roughly 95% being singletons, with the ten largest covering approximately 0.93%. This clone has only one observation. Per germline, CDR1 MGHRA and CDR2 YSYEKL. Germline trimming cut 1 base from V and 2 bases from J; bases unmatched to any gene: 2. The CDR3 has 14 amino acids. Sequenced: blood. The chain recombines TRBV4-1 with TRBJ2-7, with 7 bases fitting TRBD1. The origin of this receptor is a woman in her twenties or thirties in good health. CDR3 protein: CASSQGQGAYEQYF. The CDR3 nucleotides are TGCGCCAGCAGCCAAGGTCAGGGGGCCTACGAGCAGTACTTC.